This T cell receptor beta chain was identified during a study of siplizumab effects on memory and regulatory T cells. Regarding this clone: Its antigen is not identified.

Assay used: immunoSEQ multiplex PCR; TCRdb lists only in-frame clones, some missing. The sample lists fewer than 85,000 clones, 80% to 90% occurring once. Overall study results and limits: Siplizumab significantly decreased alloreactive sequences from unstimulated CD4+ memory cells. It was not possible to assign a naive or memory phenotype to roughly 80-97% of proliferating CD4+ or CD8+ clones. Memory cells seemed less diverse than naive T cells, which also seemed major contributors to the alloresponse.

Trimming pared 6 bases from V and 2 bases from J, leaving 26 bases between. The germline V gene encodes CDR1 KGHSH and CDR2 LQKENI. The CDR3 contains 18 residues. The rearrangement links TRBV18 to TRBJ2-7, with D possibly matching TRBD2 (7 bases). The TCR comes from a human donor in good health. Sequenced sample: Tregs sorted from blood. The CDR3 protein is CASSFTSGATGHAYEQYF. In nucleotides, the CDR3 is TGTGCCAGCTCGTTCACCAGCGGGGCGACAGGTCACGCCTACGAGCAGTACTTC.